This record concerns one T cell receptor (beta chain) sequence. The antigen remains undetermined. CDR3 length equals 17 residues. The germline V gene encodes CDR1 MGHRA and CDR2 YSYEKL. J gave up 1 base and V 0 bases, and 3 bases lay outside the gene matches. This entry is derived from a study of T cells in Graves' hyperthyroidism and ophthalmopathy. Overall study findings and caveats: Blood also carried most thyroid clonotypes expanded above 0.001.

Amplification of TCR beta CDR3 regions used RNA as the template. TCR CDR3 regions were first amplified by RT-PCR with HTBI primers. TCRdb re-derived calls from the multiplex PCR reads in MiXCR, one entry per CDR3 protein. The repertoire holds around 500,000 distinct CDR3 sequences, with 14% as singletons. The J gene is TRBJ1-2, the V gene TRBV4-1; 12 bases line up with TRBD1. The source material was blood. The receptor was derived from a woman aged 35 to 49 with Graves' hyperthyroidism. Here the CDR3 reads CASSQEGTGGGNYGYTF. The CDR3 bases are TGCGCCAGCAGCCAAGAGGGGACAGGGGGCGGTAACTATGGCTACACCTTC.